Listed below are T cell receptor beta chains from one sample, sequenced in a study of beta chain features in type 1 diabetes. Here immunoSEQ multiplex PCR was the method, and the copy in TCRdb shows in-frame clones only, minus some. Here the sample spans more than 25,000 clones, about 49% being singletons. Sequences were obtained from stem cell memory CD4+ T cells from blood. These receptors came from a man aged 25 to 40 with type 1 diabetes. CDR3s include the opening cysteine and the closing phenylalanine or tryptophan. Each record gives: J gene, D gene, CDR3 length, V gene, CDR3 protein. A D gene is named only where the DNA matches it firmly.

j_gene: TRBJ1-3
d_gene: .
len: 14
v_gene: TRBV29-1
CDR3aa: CSADPNRSGNTIYF

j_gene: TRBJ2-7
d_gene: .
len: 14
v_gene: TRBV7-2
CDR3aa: CASSLTSRTYEQYF

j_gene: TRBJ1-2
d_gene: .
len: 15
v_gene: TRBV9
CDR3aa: CASNPDGGLNYGYTF

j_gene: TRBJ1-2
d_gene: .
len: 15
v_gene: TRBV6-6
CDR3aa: CASSYGRTAEYGYTF

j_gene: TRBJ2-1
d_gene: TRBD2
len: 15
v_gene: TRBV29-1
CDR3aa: CSVEWAGGSYNEQFF

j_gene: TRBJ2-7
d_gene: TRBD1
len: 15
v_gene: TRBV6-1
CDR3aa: CASRLGTGGFYEQYF

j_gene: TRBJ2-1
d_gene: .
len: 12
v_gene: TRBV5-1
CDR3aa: CASSSPGNEQFF

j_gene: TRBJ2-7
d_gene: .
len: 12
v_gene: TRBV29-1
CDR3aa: CSVDGGKYEQYF

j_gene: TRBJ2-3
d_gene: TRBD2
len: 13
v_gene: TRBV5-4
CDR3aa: CANGLAGVDTQYF

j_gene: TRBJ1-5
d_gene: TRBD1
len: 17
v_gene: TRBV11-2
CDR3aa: CASSLDGTGAGNQPQHF

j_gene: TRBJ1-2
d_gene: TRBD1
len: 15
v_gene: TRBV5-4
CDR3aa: CASSWDRASSDGYTF

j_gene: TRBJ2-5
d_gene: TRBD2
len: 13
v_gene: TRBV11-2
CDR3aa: CASSSGGQETQYF

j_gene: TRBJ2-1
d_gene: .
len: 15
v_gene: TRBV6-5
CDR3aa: CASSQDSYSYNEQFF

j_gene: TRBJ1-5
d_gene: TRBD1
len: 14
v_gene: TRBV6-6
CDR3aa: CASSYLQGEQPQHF

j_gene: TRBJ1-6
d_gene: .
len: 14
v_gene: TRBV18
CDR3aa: CASSPPEGNSPLHF